The rows below give T cell receptor beta chains drawn from one sample of a study of OX40 agonist ivuxolimab in advanced cancers. Data came from immunoSEQ multiplex PCR; TCRdb stores just in-frame clones and leaves some out. Of approximately 84,000 clones listed, roughly nine tenths were seen once; the top ten hold roughly 0.9%. The specimen comprised CD4+ or CD8+ T cells sorted from blood, sampled in a trial of the OX40 agonist ivuxolimab. Receptors were obtained from an adult with an advanced solid tumor such as melanoma, head and neck, liver or kidney cancer. Both conserved end residues are part of each CDR3. A D gene is named only where the DNA matches it firmly.

D: NA; J: TRBJ2-5; length: 14; V: TRBV7-8; CDR3: CASSSVEGGETQYF; DNA: TGTGCCAGCAGCTCCGTTGAGGGGGGAGAGACCCAGTACTTC
D: TRBD2; J: TRBJ2-5; length: 15; V: TRBV10-1; CDR3: CASSEGSGEQETQYF; DNA: TGCGCCAGCAGTGAGGGGAGCGGGGAGCAAGAGACCCAGTACTTC
D: NA; J: TRBJ2-5; length: 14; V: TRBV7-9; CDR3: CASSPTEGRETQYF; DNA: TGTGCCAGCAGCCCCACTGAGGGAAGGGAGACCCAGTACTTC
D: TRBD1; J: TRBJ2-7; length: 14; V: TRBV10-1; CDR3: CASIRQGMAYEQYF; DNA: TGCGCCAGCATTAGACAGGGGATGGCCTACGAGCAGTACTTC
D: NA; J: TRBJ1-1; length: 12; V: TRBV27; CDR3: CASSFFGTEAFF; DNA: TGTGCCAGCAGTTTTTTTGGGACTGAAGCTTTCTTT
D: TRBD2; J: TRBJ2-2; length: 13; V: TRBV10-3; CDR3: CATTSGGAGELFF; DNA: TGTGCCACTACTAGCGGGGGGGCCGGGGAGCTGTTTTTT
D: NA; J: TRBJ2-7; length: 13; V: TRBV6-5; CDR3: CASSYGLHYEQYF; DNA: TGTGCCAGCAGTTACGGACTTCACTACGAGCAGTACTTC
D: NA; J: TRBJ2-1; length: 15; V: TRBV5-1; CDR3: CASSLETTSYNEQFF; DNA: TGCGCCAGCAGCTTGGAGACAACCTCCTACAATGAGCAGTTCTTC
D: TRBD1; J: TRBJ1-2; length: 14; V: TRBV7-9; CDR3: CASSLAAGGHGYTF; DNA: TGTGCCAGCAGCTTAGCGGCAGGGGGACATGGCTACACCTTC
D: TRBD2; J: TRBJ2-7; length: 16; V: TRBV5-1; CDR3: CASSPGTSGSAYEQYF; DNA: TGCGCCAGCAGCCCCGGGACTAGCGGGTCGGCCTACGAGCAGTACTTC
D: TRBD1; J: TRBJ2-3; length: 16; V: TRBV11-2; CDR3: CASSPYGTGDTDTQYF; DNA: TGTGCCAGCAGCCCGTACGGGACAGGGGACACAGATACGCAGTATTTT
D: NA; J: TRBJ2-7; length: 13; V: TRBV6-1; CDR3: CASSGTGTYEQYF; DNA: TGTGCCAGCAGTGGAACAGGTACCTACGAGCAGTACTTC
D: TRBD1; J: TRBJ1-6; length: 15; V: TRBV5-1; CDR3: CASSLQGAQNSPLHF; DNA: TGCGCCAGCAGCTTACAGGGGGCCCAGAATTCACCCCTCCACTTT
D: NA; J: TRBJ1-5; length: 13; V: TRBV7-9; CDR3: CASSLDSNQPQHF; DNA: TGTGCCAGCAGCTTGGATAGCAATCAGCCCCAGCATTTT
D: NA; J: TRBJ2-3; length: 15; V: TRBV6-1; CDR3: CASSEAVGVTDTQYF; DNA: TGTGCCAGCAGTGAAGCGGTGGGAGTCACAGATACGCAGTATTTT